What follows are 5 T cell receptor beta chains derived from one specimen sequenced in a study of cytomegalovirus exposure and HLA in healthy donors. With 60 Vbeta and 13 Jbeta primers, the PCR was carried out. Measured with immunoSEQ multiplex PCR; TCRdb has only the in-frame clones, and not every one. The profile shows under 200,000 clones, about 76% of them singletons. The sample was PBMCs. The receptors stem from a male donor in good health and CMV-seropositive.

In this sample, this clone turned up a few times. The chain is built from TRBV4-1 and TRBJ1-1; unclear D gene. With 6 bases removed from V and 3 bases from J, the gap between germline ends came to 5 bases. From germline, CDR1 is MGHRA and CDR2 YSYEKL. This CDR3 is built from 11 residues. The CDR3 DNA reads TGCGCCAGCAGGCGGGACACTGAAGCTTTCTTT. Its protein is CASRRDTEAFF.

The chain links TRBV4-2 to TRBJ1-4; tentative D call: TRBD1 (5 bases). The V end was cut by 1 base, the J end by 8 bases, with 8 bases between. Germline V CDR1 and CDR2: LGHNA, YNFKEQ. CDR3 length: 13 amino acids. CDR3 bases: TGTGCCAGCAGCCAAGGGGAGGGGGAAAAACTGTTTTTT. Its translation is CASSQGEGEKLFF.

V is TRBV7-2 and J is TRBJ2-7, with 11 bases that match TRBD1. Per germline, CDR1 SGHTA and CDR2 FQGNSA. Trimming removed 4 bases from V and 6 bases from J; junction bases left unmatched: 8. The CDR3 extends over 15 amino acids. CDR3 loop: CASSSQGQGAVEQYF. The DNA for the CDR3 is TGTGCCAGCAGCTCCCAAGGACAGGGGGCGGTCGAGCAGTACTTC.

A single count supports this clone. The chain couples TRBV30 to TRBJ2-7; weak D call: TRBD1 (5 bases). The length of the CDR3 is 12 residues. Trimming pared 5 bases from V and 5 bases from J, leaving 13 bases between. Germline CDR1 reads GTSNPN; CDR2 reads SVGIG (reference sequence). CDR3 coding DNA: TGTGCCTGGGGTTCAGGGTACAACGAGCAGTACTTC. Its protein product is CAWGSGYNEQYF.

This clone was found a few times. The chain joins TRBV30 to TRBJ1-4, with 11 positions matching TRBD1. The ends lost 1 base at V and 7 bases at J; junction bases unmatched: 5. Germline CDR1 reads GTSNPN; CDR2 reads SVGIG (reference sequence). The CDR3 spans 15 residues. As DNA, the CDR3 is TGTGCCTGGAGTGATGAGGGGACAGGGGGTGAAAAACTGTTTTTT. The encoded protein is CAWSDEGTGGEKLFF.